The rows below give T cell receptor beta chains drawn from one sample of a study of blood T cell repertoires in COVID-19. Assay used: immunoSEQ multiplex PCR; TCRdb lists only in-frame clones, some missing. The sample includes fewer than 250,000 clones, 65% to 90% of them seen just once. Sequenced sample: PBMCs or T cells enriched from blood (not recorded which). All receptors come from a woman between 45 and 60 years old with acute COVID-19. The CDR3 runs from the conserved cysteine through the conserved F or W. The D gene is left open where the match is weak. Expanded clones are given a class, and other clones once, few, many or no size at all.

>TRBD2|TRBJ2-3|-|TRBV11-3
CASSPGLAGGSTDTQYF
TGTGCCAGCAGCCCCGGACTAGCGGGGGGGAGCACAGATACGCAGTATTTT
>TRBD1|TRBJ1-4|-|TRBV2
CASSGGTGYEKLFF
TGTGCCAGCAGTGGCGGGACAGGGTATGAAAAACTGTTTTTT
>TRBD1|TRBJ1-6|once|TRBV9
CASSTRTGNNSPLHF
TGTGCCAGCAGCACCCGGACAGGAAATAATTCACCCCTCCACTTT
>TRBD1|TRBJ2-5|-|TRBV5-1
CASSLPGQGFPPSIPREETQYF
TGCGCCAGCAGCTTACCGGGACAGGGGTTCCCTCCCTCGATCCCCCGGGAAGAGACCCAGTACTTC
>-|TRBJ1-6|-|TRBV30
CAWSPQGGAPLHF
TGTGCCTGGAGTCCCCAGGGAGGAGCACCCCTCCACTTT
>-|TRBJ1-1|-|TRBV29-1
CSVGLRFNGEAFF
TGCAGCGTTGGGTTGCGGTTCAATGGCGAGGCTTTCTTT
>-|TRBJ1-2|-|TRBV7-9
CASSSVYGYTF
TGTGCCAGCAGCTCAGTGTATGGCTACACCTTC
>TRBD1|TRBJ2-3|-|TRBV5-8
CASSHTPGTGVTDTQYF
TGTGCCAGCAGTCATACCCCCGGGACAGGGGTCACAGATACGCAGTATTTT
>-|TRBJ1-1|-|TRBV11-2
CASSFAGQTTEAFF
TGTGCCAGCAGCTTCGCTGGACAGACGACCGAAGCTTTCTTT
>-|TRBJ1-3|-|TRBV12-5
CASGRGSSGNTIYF
TGTGCTAGTGGTAGGGGCTCATCTGGAAACACCATATATTTT
>TRBD1|TRBJ1-1|-|TRBV11-2
CASSWGQGNTEAFF
TGTGCCAGCAGCTGGGGACAGGGGAACACTGAAGCTTTCTTT
>-|TRBJ1-1|once|TRBV25-1
CASSDEGIFDTEAFF
TGTGCCAGCAGTGACGAGGGAATCTTCGACACTGAAGCTTTCTTT
>TRBD1|TRBJ1-5|-|TRBV6-5
CASATTGMRNQPQHF
TGTGCCAGCGCCACGACAGGGATGCGCAATCAGCCCCAGCATTTT
>-|TRBJ1-5|-|TRBV5-6
CASSSQGWGNQPQHF
TGTGCCAGCAGCTCACAGGGTTGGGGCAATCAGCCCCAGCATTTT
>-|TRBJ1-1|-|TRBV3-1/TRBV3-2
CASSRGVTEAFF
TGTGCCAGCAGCCGGGGAGTCACTGAAGCTTTCTTT
>-|TRBJ1-1|-|TRBV30
CAWSDPGLLTEAFF
TGTGCCTGGAGTGACCCGGGACTGCTGACGGAAGCTTTCTTT
>-|TRBJ1-4|-|TRBV2
CASSVQGHTNEKLFF
TGTGCCAGCAGTGTGCAGGGTCACACTAATGAAAAACTGTTTTTT
>-|TRBJ1-2|-|TRBV5-1
CASSLAIQTDGYTF
TGCGCCAGCAGCTTGGCGATTCAAACGGATGGCTACACCTTC
>TRBD2|TRBJ2-1|-|TRBV6-2/TRBV6-3
CASSPPGGALGEQFF
TGTGCCAGCAGTCCGCCCGGGGGGGCTCTAGGTGAGCAGTTCTTC
>-|TRBJ2-7|-|TRBV10-1
CAITTGPYEQYF
TGCGCCATCACAACAGGGCCCTACGAGCAGTACTTC
>TRBD1|TRBJ2-2|few|TRBV28
CASNPGTGGNTGELFF
TGTGCCAGCAACCCCGGGACAGGAGGGAACACCGGGGAGCTGTTTTTT
>-|TRBJ1-2|-|TRBV24-1
CATSDPGTRYGYTF
TGTGCCACCAGTGACCCCGGGACACGTTATGGCTACACCTTC
>TRBD1|TRBJ1-1|once|TRBV5-4
CASSVDRLNTEAFF
TGTGCCAGCAGCGTGGACAGGCTGAACACTGAAGCTTTCTTT
>-|TRBJ1-5|-|TRBV6-5
CASSYSGLLNQPQHF
TGTGCCAGCAGTTACTCCGGACTGCTAAATCAGCCCCAGCATTTT
>-|TRBJ1-1|-|TRBV9
CASSVEQSVTEAFF
TGTGCCAGCAGCGTAGAACAGTCTGTTACTGAAGCTTTCTTT
>TRBD2|TRBJ2-7|-|TRBV5-6
CASSRGVHSYEQYF
TGTGCCAGCAGCCGGGGGGTCCACTCCTACGAGCAGTACTTC
>-|TRBJ1-2|-|TRBV19
CASSSDGQFNYGYTF
TGTGCCAGTAGCTCCGACGGACAGTTTAACTATGGCTACACCTTC
>-|TRBJ2-7|-|TRBV27
CASSLSPGNTYEQYF
TGTGCCAGCAGTTTATCTCCAGGGAATACATACGAGCAGTACTTC
>-|TRBJ2-1|-|TRBV19
CATTGSSYNEQFF
TGTGCCACCACGGGGAGCTCCTACAATGAGCAGTTCTTC
>-|TRBJ1-5|-|TRBV27
CASSPLGVQPQHF
TGTGCCAGCAGTCCCCTAGGGGTTCAGCCCCAGCATTTT
>-|TRBJ1-3|-|TRBV7-9
CASSWTASGNTIYF
TGTGCCAGCAGCTGGACAGCGTCTGGAAACACCATATATTTT
>-|TRBJ1-2|-|TRBV30
CAWEGSGYYNGYTF
TGTGCCTGGGAAGGCTCAGGGTATTATAATGGCTACACCTTC
>-|TRBJ1-5|-|TRBV9
CASSVAGSNQPQHF
TGTGCCAGCAGCGTAGCGGGGAGCAATCAGCCCCAGCATTTT
>-|TRBJ2-3|once|TRBV3-1/TRBV3-2
CASSQNSGGTDTQYF
TGTGCCAGCAGCCAAAATAGCGGTGGCACAGATACGCAGTATTTT
>-|TRBJ1-3|-|TRBV11-2
CASSRTVDRGNTIYF
TGTGCCAGCAGCCGGACAGTGGACCGGGGAAACACCATATATTTT
>-|TRBJ2-7|-|TRBV5-5
CASSLQGTHYEQYF
TGTGCCAGCAGCTTGCAGGGTACCCACTACGAGCAGTACTTC
>-|TRBJ2-5|-|TRBV18
CASSPNEETQYF
TGTGCCAGCTCACCTAATGAAGAGACCCAGTACTTC
>TRBD1|TRBJ1-5|-|TRBV5-1
CASSLSPGGSGEQPQHF
TGCGCCAGCAGCTTGAGCCCAGGGGGTTCAGGGGAACAGCCCCAGCATTTT
>TRBD1|TRBJ2-5|-|TRBV28
CASSLPDRFGQETQYF
TGTGCCAGCAGTTTACCGGACAGGTTCGGGCAAGAGACCCAGTACTTC
>TRBD1|TRBJ2-2|few|TRBV18
CASSPPGQGAFTGELFF
TGTGCCAGCTCACCACCCGGTCAGGGGGCTTTCACCGGGGAGCTGTTTTTT
>TRBD2|TRBJ2-3|-|TRBV30
CAWNRGGHGTDTQYF
TGTGCCTGGAACCGCGGGGGGCACGGCACAGATACGCAGTATTTT
>TRBD2|TRBJ2-2|-|TRBV30
CAWSVLAGGQTGELFF
TGTGCCTGGAGTGTACTAGCGGGGGGGCAAACCGGGGAGCTGTTTTTT
>TRBD1|TRBJ1-2|-|TRBV7-2
CASSLIHPGQSYGYTF
TGTGCCAGCAGCCTTATACATCCGGGACAGAGCTATGGCTACACCTTC
>TRBD1|TRBJ1-4|-|TRBV5-1
CASSLGDRGPDEKLFF
TGCGCCAGCAGCTTGGGGGACAGGGGGCCGGATGAAAAACTGTTTTTT
>TRBD1|TRBJ1-2|-|TRBV2
CASRDPGQSFYGYTF
TGTGCCAGCAGGGACCCGGGACAGAGCTTCTATGGCTACACCTTC
>TRBD1|TRBJ1-1|once|TRBV10-3
CAISQGARNTEAFF
TGTGCCATCAGTCAGGGGGCGCGAAACACTGAAGCTTTCTTT
>TRBD1|TRBJ1-3|-|TRBV19
CASSSSGTGRWSIYF
TGTGCCAGTAGTTCATCCGGGACAGGGCGCTGGAGCATATATTTT
>TRBD1|TRBJ1-2|many|TRBV6-1
CASSEHRGYGYTF
TGTGCCAGCAGTGAACACAGGGGATATGGCTACACCTTC
>TRBD1|TRBJ1-5|-|TRBV3-1/TRBV3-2
CASSQTGGREPQHF
TGTGCCAGCAGCCAGACAGGGGGCAGGGAGCCCCAGCATTTT
>-|TRBJ1-1|-|TRBV7-9
CASSWDTQGFHTEAFF
TGTGCCAGCAGCTGGGATACTCAGGGGTTTCACACTGAAGCTTTCTTT
>-|TRBJ1-2|-|TRBV2
CASTITPDSRYGYTF
TGTGCCAGCACGATTACTCCTGACAGCCGCTATGGCTACACCTTC